This T cell receptor beta chain was recorded in a study of a mutant IDH1 vaccine in newly diagnosed glioma. Across the whole study: There were approximately 60% males and around 40% females among treated patients, whose mean age was approximately 38 years.

The data were produced by immunoSEQ multiplex PCR, yet TCRdb's version contains in-frame clones alone and is incomplete. This sample carries approximately 80,000 clones, 80% to 90% of them seen once, and the ten largest clones take approximately 5%. This CDR3 spans 16 amino acids. V gave up 0 bases and J gave up 0 bases, with 9 bases separating them. Germline assignment: CDR1 MNHEY and CDR2 SVGAGI. Time point meaning: week 47, end of study. A single vaccine dose contained 300 ug of mutant IDH1 20-mer peptide, and topical imiquimod was used with it. With respect to this clone: Its antigen is undetermined.

This clonotype originated in a man aged 35-49 years with glioma. The sample in question was PBMCs, obtained from a glioma patient whose treatment included an IDH1 peptide vaccine. The V and J genes are TRBV6-5 and TRBJ2-1; no clear D gene. Here the CDR3 DNA reads TGTGCCAGCAGTTACTCGCCCCTCAGCTCCTACAATGAGCAGTTCTTC. It codes for CASSYSPLSSYNEQFF.